A single sample is the source of the 28 T cell receptor beta chains below, sequenced in a study of cytotoxic CD8 clonotypes in ibrutinib-treated CLL. Generated by immunoSEQ multiplex PCR, the TCRdb table keeps only in-frame clones and is missing some. The repertoire holds over 100,000 clones, with roughly 57% as singletons. The sample in question was PBMCs, obtained after 24 months of ibrutinib treatment. Receptors originate from a human donor with chronic lymphocytic leukemia.

The J gene is TRBJ2-7, the V gene TRBV7-2, with no clear D. Germline V gene sequence: CDR1 SGHTA, CDR2 FQGNSA. The V end lost 4 bases, the J end lost 7 bases, and 17 bases lay between the germline ends. This CDR3 is 14 amino acids long. DNA of the CDR3: TGTGCCAGCAGCTCCTCCTCTAGTGCGCGGGAGCAGTACTTC. Translation: CASSSSSSAREQYF.

A remark on this clone: Other DNA variants within this sample encode the same CDR3. V gene TRBV9 combines with J gene TRBJ1-1, with D uncertain. Germline V gene lookup returns CDR1 SGDLS and CDR2 YYNGEE. Trimming stripped 0 bases from V and 0 bases from J, with 6 bases between. The CDR3 is 14 amino acids. CDR3 sequence (DNA): TGTGCCAGCAGCGTAGTAGGAGTGAACACTGAAGCTTTCTTT. It codes for CASSVVGVNTEAFF.

This chain uses TRBV5-1 with TRBJ1-1, with D tentatively TRBD1 (6 bases). V was trimmed by 0 bases and J by 11 bases, leaving 17 bases between them. The germline V gene encodes CDR1 SGHRS and CDR2 YFSETQ. The CDR3 totals 14 residues. CDR3 protein: CASSLESRGNMAFF. Written as DNA, the CDR3 is TGCGCCAGCAGCTTGGAGTCCAGGGGTAATATGGCTTTCTTT. Full variable domain (missing parts from reference TRBV5-1 and TRBJ1-1): KAGVTQTPRYLIKTRGQQVTLSCSPISGHRSVSWYQQTPGQGLQFLFEYFSETQRNKGNFPGRFSGRQFSNSRSEMNVSTLELGDSALYLCASSLESRGNMAFFGQGTRLTVV.

The genes are TRBV12-5 and TRBJ1-5; no firm D call. This CDR3 comprises 12 residues. Deletions cut 0 bases from V and 7 bases from J, with 4 bases between. CDR1 is LGHNT, CDR2 FRNRAP, per germline. This CDR3 reads CASGLVGQPQHF. CDR3 sequence (DNA): TGTGCTAGTGGTTTGGTAGGGCAGCCCCAGCATTTT. Variable domain in full (rest from reference TRBV12-5 and TRBJ1-5): DARVTQTPRHKVTEMGQEVTMRCQPILGHNTVFWYRQTMMQGLELLAYFRNRAPLDDSGMPKDRFSAEMPDATLATLKIQPSEPRDSAVYFCASGLVGQPQHFGDGTRLSIL.

V and J are TRBV15 and TRBJ1-5; a possible D gene is TRBD1 (5 bases). This CDR3 contains 15 residues. V lost 0 bases to trimming and J lost 7 bases, with 13 bases between them. Germline loops: CDR1 LNHNV, CDR2 YYDKDF (reference sequence). The CDR3: CATSRDSGLGQPQHF. Here the CDR3 DNA reads TGTGCCACCAGCAGAGATTCAGGGTTGGGACAGCCCCAGCATTTT.

The J gene is TRBJ1-1, the V gene TRBV11-3; 10 positions agree with TRBD1. From germline, CDR1 is SGHNT and CDR2 YENEEA. V dropped 2 bases and J dropped 3; count of bases not matched to a gene: 9. The CDR3 runs 17 residues. CDR3 DNA: TGTGCCAGCAGCTTAAGGGACAGGGGTATTCAGTACACTGAAGCTTTCTTT. This sequence encodes CASSLRDRGIQYTEAFF.

V and J are TRBV14 and TRBJ2-2; the match to TRBD1 covers 8 bases. Per the germline V gene, CDR1 is SGHDN and CDR2 is FVKESK. The CDR3 sequence is 15 residues long. The V gene end was trimmed by 4 bases and the J gene end by 3 bases; junction bases not matched to a gene: 4. This CDR3 is CASSLGTGYTGELFF. The CDR3 DNA is TGTGCCAGCAGCCTTGGGACAGGCTACACCGGGGAGCTGTTTTTT.

The rearrangement joins TRBV29-1 to TRBJ2-5; D is perhaps TRBD1 or TRBD2 (5 bases each). The germline V gene encodes CDR1 SQVTM and CDR2 ANQGSEA. This CDR3 has 15 residues. Trimming took off 4 bases at V and 1 base at J, with 16 bases between the two ends. This chain's CDR3 is CSVVRVRGPQETQYF. The CDR3 nucleotides read TGCAGCGTTGTCAGGGTCAGAGGGCCCCAAGAGACCCAGTACTTC.

This clone was recorded only once. The V and J genes are TRBV20-1 and TRBJ2-7; D is possibly TRBD2 (6 bases). Trimming removed 7 bases from V and 6 bases from J, with 13 bases in between. CDR1 DFQATT and CDR2 SNEGSKA come from the germline V gene (reference sequence). The length of the CDR3 is 11 residues. The CDR3 region has the DNA TGCAGTGGAGGAGGGGAATCCGAGCAGTACTTC. This gives the protein CSGGGESEQYF.

CDR3 protein: CASSVQGSSYNSPLHF. CDR3 nucleotides: TGTGCCAGCAGTGTACAGGGGAGCTCCTATAATTCACCCCTCCACTTT. The V gene is TRBV25-1, the J gene TRBJ1-6; 7 bases are a match to TRBD1. J lost 0 bases, V lost 4 bases, and 3 bases had no gene match. Germline CDR1 MGHDK, CDR2 SYGVNS. The CDR3 is 16 amino acids. The complete variable domain, with remaining parts taken from reference TRBV25-1 and TRBJ1-6, reads EADIYQTPRYLVIGTGKKITLECSQTMGHDKMYWYQQDPGMELHLIHYSYGVNSTEKGDLSSESTVSRIRTEHFPLTLESARPSHTSQYLCASSVQGSSYNSPLHFGNGTRLTVT.

Note on this clone: Within the sample, other DNA sequences also encode this same CDR3. The chain employs TRBV29-1 and TRBJ1-2; D unresolved. Germline V CDR1 and CDR2: SQVTM, ANQGSEA. The V end was cut by 2 bases, the J end by 6 bases, with 4 bases between. This CDR3 is 10 amino acids long. CDR3 DNA: TGCAGCGTTGAACAGGATGGCTACACCTTC. Protein: CSVEQDGYTF. Full variable domain (remainder filled in from reference TRBV29-1 and TRBJ1-2): SAVISQKPSRDICQRGTSLTIQCQVDSQVTMMFWYRQQPGQSLTLIATANQGSEATYESGFVIDKFPISRPNLTFSTLTVSNMSPEDSSIYLCSVEQDGYTFGSGTRLTVV.

This clone was observed once. The genes are TRBV9 and TRBJ2-5; TRBD2 matches 9 bases. The germline gives CDR1 SGDLS, CDR2 YYNGEE. The CDR3 length is 19 residues. With 4 bases clipped from V and 2 bases from J, the junction kept 18 bases outside the gene matches. Here the CDR3 reads CASSPRGSGGWSKQETQYF. The CDR3 region has the DNA TGTGCCAGCAGCCCCCGGGGTAGCGGGGGTTGGAGTAAGCAAGAGACCCAGTACTTC.

The J gene is TRBJ1-1, the V gene TRBV13; 7 nucleotides agree with TRBD1. The germline CDR1 and CDR2 sequences are PRHDT and FYEKMQ (reference sequence). CDR3 length: 15 residues. V trimming: 5 bases; J trimming: 5 bases; junction bases outside the gene matches: 11. CDR3 sequence reads: CASSPRQGGRTEAFF. The DNA of the CDR3 is TGTGCCAGCAGCCCCCGACAGGGAGGTAGGACTGAAGCTTTCTTT.

This clone was found a few times. The chain couples TRBV7-9 to TRBJ1-2; 8 bases agree with TRBD1. The CDR3 length is 17 residues. The V segment lost 5 bases and the J segment 8 bases; nucleotides outside the gene matches: 19. The germline V gene encodes CDR1 SEHNR and CDR2 FQNEAQ (reference sequence). The CDR3 loop is CASSPTGTGETQKGYTF. CDR3 coding DNA: TGTGCCAGCAGCCCGACCGGGACAGGCGAGACCCAAAAGGGCTACACCTTC.

The chain combines TRBV2 with TRBJ2-1; no reliable D call. CDR1 and CDR2 (germline): SNHLY, FYNNEI. This CDR3 spans 15 amino acids. Trimming cost V 4 bases and J 0 bases, with 10 bases left between them. CDR3 region: CASSVMESSYNEQFF. The DNA for the CDR3 is TGTGCCAGCAGTGTTATGGAGAGCTCCTACAATGAGCAGTTCTTC.

This chain joins TRBV6-5 and TRBJ2-2, with D unresolved. The CDR3 sequence is 14 residues long. Trimming shortened V by 5 bases and J by 4 bases, and 11 bases separated the two germline ends. Germline-derived CDR1 and CDR2 are MNHEY and SVGAGI. The CDR3 DNA reads TGTGCCAGCAGTCTTATTACACTCACCGGGGAGCTGTTTTTT. Amino acid sequence: CASSLITLTGELFF.

The gene calls are TRBV25-1 and TRBJ2-3; either TRBD1 or TRBD2 may supply D (5 bases each). Germline CDR1 is MGHDK and CDR2 is SYGVNS. Between the trimmed V and J ends, which lost 4 bases and 3 bases, there was a span of 20 bases. The length of the CDR3 is 17 residues. The CDR3 DNA reads as TGTGCCAGCAGTGGCCATCCAACGGGGACCGGAACAGATACGCAGTATTTT. Translating it yields CASSGHPTGTGTDTQYF.

This clone has only a few counts. This chain links TRBV28 with TRBJ1-6; 7 nucleotides match TRBD1. V was pared by 7 bases and J by 10 bases, with 10 bases of the junction left unmatched. In germline, CDR1 is MDHEN, CDR2 SYDVKM. This CDR3 is built from 14 residues. The DNA of the CDR3 is TGTGCCAGCACTCCCGGGGACAGAGAGTCACCCCTCCACTTT. Its translation is CASTPGDRESPLHF.

CDR3: CASSLRFDEQFF. CDR3 sequence (DNA): TGTGCCAGCAGCTTAAGGTTCGATGAGCAGTTCTTC. This chain connects TRBV7-9 to TRBJ2-1; D is ambiguous. The germline V and J ends were trimmed by 2 bases and 8 bases, with 7 bases remaining between them. The CDR3 is 12 amino acids. Per the germline V gene, CDR1 is SEHNR and CDR2 is FQNEAQ (reference sequence).

This sequence joins TRBV11-2 and TRBJ2-3; 11 nucleotides agree with TRBD2. The germline gives CDR1 SGHAT, CDR2 FQNNGV. V gave up 2 bases and J gave up 5 bases; unmatched junction bases: 6. This CDR3 region has 16 residues. CDR3 region: CASSLKLAGGLDTQYF. CDR3 in DNA: TGTGCCAGCAGCTTAAAATTAGCGGGGGGGCTAGATACGCAGTATTTT.

The chain combines TRBV13 with TRBJ2-7; a possible D gene is TRBD1 (5 bases). Germline-derived CDR1 and CDR2 are PRHDT and FYEKMQ (reference sequence). The CDR3 runs to 14 residues. The V end lost 4 bases, the J end lost 0 bases, and 10 bases lay between the germline ends. The CDR3 coding sequence is TGTGCCAGCAGCTCGATGACAGACTCCTACGAGCAGTACTTC. It yields the protein CASSSMTDSYEQYF. Variable domain in full (rest from reference TRBV13 and TRBJ2-7): AAGVIQSPRHLIKEKRETATLKCYPIPRHDTVYWYQQGPGQDPQFLISFYEKMQSDKGSIPDRFSAQQFSDYHSELNMSSLELGDSALYFCASSSMTDSYEQYFGPGTRLTVT.

The genes are TRBV5-1 and TRBJ1-3; D is ambiguous. Germline V gene lookup returns CDR1 SGHRS and CDR2 YFSETQ. V was pared by 0 bases and J by 2 bases, with 9 bases between. The CDR3 has 15 residues. CDR3 nucleotides: TGCGCCAGCAGCTTGGTTAGCGGGGCTGGAAACACCATATATTTT. It specifies CASSLVSGAGNTIYF.

In regard to this clone: This sample includes further DNA sequences coding for the same CDR3. The rearrangement joins TRBV18 to TRBJ1-2; D is unclear. Germline CDR1 reads KGHSH; CDR2 reads LQKENI. This CDR3 spans 12 amino acids. Trimming left V 3 bases short and J 4 bases short, with 6 bases between. CDR3 nucleotides: TGTGCCAGCTCACCTGGCAGCTATGGCTACACCTTC. It is translated as CASSPGSYGYTF.

This clone was seen only once. The rearrangement links TRBV10-2 to TRBJ1-1; D is perhaps TRBD1 (5 bases). Germline V gene lookup returns CDR1 WSHSY and CDR2 SAAADI. The V end lost 4 bases, the J end lost 3 bases, and 6 bases lay between the germline ends. The CDR3 is 12 residues long. Here the CDR3 reads CASSARDTEAFF. The CDR3 DNA is TGCGCCAGCAGTGCCAGGGACACTGAAGCTTTCTTT.

The V call is TRBV7-9, the J call TRBJ2-6; D is unclear. The V end was cut by 1 base, the J end by 3 bases, with 13 bases between. The germline V gene has CDR1 SEHNR and CDR2 FQNEAQ (reference sequence). This CDR3 comprises 17 residues. For the CDR3, the DNA is TGTGCCAGCAGCTTAGTTAGGGCGGATGTTGGGGCCAACGTCCTGACTTTC. Its translation is CASSLVRADVGANVLTF.

The rearrangement uses TRBV15 and TRBJ2-5, with TRBD1 matching 10 bases. CDR1 and CDR2 from the germline V gene are LNHNV and YYDKDF (reference sequence). The CDR3 is 16 residues long. The V and J ends lost 0 bases and 5 bases, in that order; junction bases with no gene match: 6. CDR3 region: CATSREGTGAGETQYF. The CDR3 DNA follows: TGTGCCACCAGCAGAGAGGGGACAGGGGCGGGTGAGACCCAGTACTTC.

The chain has TRBV19 and TRBJ2-3; possibly TRBD1 for D (6 bases). CDR1 is LNHDA, CDR2 SQIVND, per germline (reference sequence). Trimming left V 4 bases short and J 0 bases short, with 11 bases between. The CDR3 spans 15 residues. The CDR3 loop is CASSTWTASTDTQYF. In nucleotides, the CDR3 is TGTGCCAGTAGTACTTGGACAGCTAGCACAGATACGCAGTATTTT.

The rearrangement links TRBV5-5 to TRBJ1-2; maybe TRBD1 (6 bases). Germline V CDR1 and CDR2: SGHKS, YYEKEE (reference sequence). This CDR3 contains 18 residues. Trimming removed 2 bases at V and 1 base at J, with 21 bases between. The CDR3 loop reads CASSLLITGTQLNYGYTF. The CDR3 nucleotides are TGTGCCAGCAGCTTACTAATCACCGGGACACAACTTAACTATGGCTACACCTTC.